A single sample gave rise to the 9 T cell receptor beta chains below, sequenced in a study of control samples from healthy donors and cancer patients. Data came from immunoSEQ multiplex PCR; TCRdb stores just in-frame clones and leaves some out. The data hold tens of thousands of clones, with around 93% observed a single time. Sample: PBMCs. Source of these receptors: a man aged 30 to 45 with colorectal cancer.

The chain links TRBV5-4 to TRBJ1-3; the D gene is possibly TRBD1 (5 bases). The CDR3 loop spans 13 amino acids. Germline assignment: CDR1 SGHNT and CDR2 YYREEE (reference sequence). V lost 2 bases and J 13 bases, leaving 16 bases between the germline ends. The DNA of the CDR3 is TGTGCCAGCAGCTTTGGAGGGGATCGGCCTATATATTTT. Translated: CASSFGGDRPIYF.

The genes are TRBV27 and TRBJ2-1, with D perhaps matching TRBD1 or TRBD2 (6 bases each). The germline V and J ends were trimmed by 3 bases and 5 bases, with 17 bases remaining between them. The germline gives CDR1 MNHEY, CDR2 SMNVEV (reference sequence). The CDR3 contains 16 residues. CDR3 amino acids: CASSFGYGGGNNEQFF. CDR3 DNA sequence: TGTGCCAGCAGTTTTGGTTACGGGGGCGGTAACAATGAGCAGTTCTTC.

Only one count was recorded for this clone. The chain recombines TRBV5-1 with TRBJ1-1; D uncertain. Trimming stripped 4 bases from V and 1 base from J, with 8 bases between. The CDR3 is 13 residues long. Germline CDR1 SGHRS, CDR2 YFSETQ. CDR3 DNA sequence: TGCGCCAGCAGCCTAGCGGAGAACACTGAAGCTTTCTTT. It codes for CASSLAENTEAFF.

The rearrangement uses TRBV18 and TRBJ1-1; no definite D call. The V and J ends lost 3 bases and 6 bases respectively, with 14 bases between them. The CDR3 length is 14 residues. The germline CDR1 and CDR2 sequences are KGHSH and LQKENI. CDR3 sequence reads: CASSPGFPGSEAFF. The CDR3 coding sequence is TGTGCCAGCTCACCGGGGTTTCCGGGCTCTGAAGCTTTCTTT.

The chain carries TRBV6-6 and TRBJ2-7, with D maybe TRBD1 (5 bases). V lost 6 bases and J 3 bases, leaving 12 bases between the germline ends. Germline CDR1 reads MNHNY; CDR2 reads SVGAGI (reference sequence). This CDR3 is built from 13 residues. DNA for the CDR3: TGTGCCAGCAGCCCGCGACAGAGCTACGAGCAGTACGTC. This sequence encodes CASSPRQSYEQYV.

This chain links TRBV3-1 (or the pseudogene TRBV3-2) with TRBJ2-3; D is undetermined. The CDR3 sequence is 17 residues long. The V end lost 3 bases, the J end lost 3 bases, and 19 bases lay between the germline ends. The germline V gene encodes CDR1 LGHDT and CDR2 YNNKEL (reference sequence). The CDR3 here is CASSQLTYKSVTDTQYF. CDR3 DNA sequence: TGTGCCAGCAGCCAGCTCACTTACAAAAGCGTAACAGATACGCAGTATTTT.

J is TRBJ2-3 and V is TRBV3-1 (or the pseudogene TRBV3-2); TRBD1 might be the D (10 bases). Deletions cut 0 bases from V and 8 bases from J, with 27 bases between. The germline V gene has CDR1 LGHDT and CDR2 YNNKEL (reference sequence). The CDR3 runs 19 residues. CDR3 protein: CASSQDPFTSGRDRGTQYF. The DNA of the CDR3 is TGTGCCAGCAGCCAAGACCCCTTCACTAGCGGGCGGGACAGGGGTACGCAGTATTTT.

This chain links TRBV6-1 with TRBJ2-3; D remains unclear. Germline CDR1 reads MNHNS; CDR2 reads SASEGT. With 0 bases removed from V and 0 bases from J, the gap between germline ends came to 10 bases. The CDR3 consists of 16 residues. CDR3 sequence: CASSEAGSSSTDTQYF. In DNA, the CDR3 is TGTGCCAGCAGTGAAGCTGGATCTTCTAGCACAGATACGCAGTATTTT.

This sequence joins TRBV27 and TRBJ2-1; no reliable D call. Trimming removed 5 bases at V and 4 bases at J, with 3 bases between. Germline V lookup: CDR1 MNHEY, CDR2 SMNVEV (reference sequence). CDR3 length: 11 amino acids. CDR3 sequence reads: CASSLYNEQFF. The CDR3 DNA is TGTGCCAGCAGTCTATACAATGAGCAGTTCTTC.